The 30 T cell receptor beta chains below were found in one sample sequenced in a study of CXCR3-negative and CXCR3-positive naive CD8 T cells. Libraries of TRB cDNA were made by 5' RACE and carried UMIs. TCRdb re-called the 5' RACE reads; every CDR3 protein appears as one record, without DNA. Its listing shows approximately 66,000 distinct CDR3 sequences. Material: naive CXCR3- CD8+ T cells from blood. The subset here: CD45RO-CCR7+CD27+CD95- naive CD8+ T cells lacking CXCR3 (TNR3-). The origin of the receptors is a human donor in good health. Some clones in this sample may be carry-over from other donors' samples.

The chain carries TRBV6-1 and TRBJ1-2; TCRdb indicates TRBD1, and absent DNA this call remains unverified. The CDR3 spans 13 residues. Germline values: CDR1 MNHNS, CDR2 SASEGT. CDR3 sequence: CASQQGLNYGYTF.

The V and J genes are TRBV9 and TRBJ1-6; TCRdb returns TRBD1, unconfirmable since there is no DNA. Germline-derived CDR1 and CDR2 are SGDLS and YYNGEE. The CDR3 has 17 residues. Here the CDR3 reads CASSVAGGATYNSPLHF.

The genes are TRBV27 and TRBJ1-1; TCRdb's assignment of TRBD1 cannot be checked, as there is no DNA. The CDR3 length is 14 residues. Germline CDR1 is MNHEY and CDR2 is SMNVEV (reference sequence). The CDR3 protein is CASSLRGGTTEAFF.

The genes are TRBV4-1 and TRBJ1-1; TCRdb picks TRBD1, but there is no DNA to check that call. The CDR3 sequence is 15 residues long. Germline V CDR1 and CDR2: MGHRA, YSYEKL. This CDR3 reads CASSHAWGPNTEAFF.

This chain uses TRBV5-6 with TRBJ2-1. The CDR3 has 15 residues. CDR1 and CDR2 from the germline V gene are SGHDT and YYEEEE. The CDR3: CASSWVGSSYNEQFF.

CDR3 region: CASTTRHIPGPLYGYTF. The genes are TRBV28 and TRBJ1-2; as DNA is missing, the TRBD1 call by TCRdb cannot be tested. The germline gives CDR1 MDHEN, CDR2 SYDVKM. The CDR3 is 17 residues long.

This chain connects TRBV14 to TRBJ1-1; the TCRdb D gene call, TRBD1, has no DNA to confirm it. The CDR3 has 14 residues. Per germline, CDR1 SGHDN and CDR2 FVKESK. The CDR3 sequence: CASNSGQMNTEAFF.

The V gene is TRBV12-3 or TRBV12-4, the J gene TRBJ2-5; TCRdb names TRBD2, which stays unverified in the absence of DNA. The CDR3 loop spans 16 amino acids. CDR3 residues: CASSEGLAGKQETQYF.

The CDR3 here is CASSPSGGGTEAFF. The chain couples TRBV18 to TRBJ1-1. CDR1 KGHSH and CDR2 LQKENI come from the germline V gene. The CDR3 has 14 residues.

This chain links TRBV28 with TRBJ2-2; the TCRdb D gene call, TRBD1, has no DNA to confirm it. Germline V gene lookup returns CDR1 MDHEN and CDR2 SYDVKM. The CDR3 is 16 amino acids. CDR3 amino acids: CASRGVWDRNTGELFF.

V and J are TRBV28 and TRBJ2-5; the D gene TCRdb calls, TRBD2, cannot be checked with no DNA. The CDR3 extends over 18 amino acids. Germline V gene data show CDR1 as MDHEN and CDR2 as SYDVKM. CDR3 residues: CASSFLGLAGARQETQYF.

The chain employs TRBV7-8 and TRBJ2-7; TCRdb's D gene call, TRBD1, goes unchecked for lack of DNA. The CDR3 consists of 13 residues. Germline V CDR1 and CDR2: SGHVS, FQNEAQ. The CDR3 here is CASSLVGRIEQYF.

The rearrangement joins TRBV28 to TRBJ2-1; TCRdb calls TRBD1, which cannot be checked without DNA. Germline V gene lookup returns CDR1 MDHEN and CDR2 SYDVKM. The CDR3 is made up of 15 amino acids. The chain's CDR3 is CASSLGGQADNEQFF.

The rearrangement links TRBV14 to TRBJ2-1. This CDR3 has 14 residues. The germline V gene has CDR1 SGHDN and CDR2 FVKESK. CDR3 amino acids: CASSQVIGPNEQFF. Combining the CDR3 with reference TRBV14 and TRBJ2-1 gives the whole variable domain EAGVTQFPSHSVIEKGQTVTLRCDPISGHDNLYWYRRVMGKEIKFLLHFVKESKQDESGMPNNRFLAERTGGTYSTLKVQPAELEDSGVYFCASSQVIGPNEQFFGPGTRLTVL.

The V and J genes are TRBV6-2 or TRBV6-3 and TRBJ1-3; the TCRdb D gene call, TRBD1, has no DNA to confirm it. The germline gives CDR1 MNHEY, CDR2 SVGEGT. This CDR3 spans 16 amino acids. Here the CDR3 reads CASSLTGTSIGNTIYF.

The V and J genes are TRBV14 and TRBJ2-3. The CDR3 is 15 amino acids. Germline V CDR1 and CDR2: SGHDN, FVKESK. The CDR3 region is CASSHLITSTDTQYF. Full variable domain (missing parts from reference TRBV14 and TRBJ2-3): EAGVTQFPSHSVIEKGQTVTLRCDPISGHDNLYWYRRVMGKEIKFLLHFVKESKQDESGMPNNRFLAERTGGTYSTLKVQPAELEDSGVYFCASSHLITSTDTQYFGPGTRLTVL.

This CDR3 is CASSGLETYEQYF. This sequence joins TRBV11-2 and TRBJ2-7; there is no DNA to check the TCRdb D call of TRBD2. CDR1 SGHAT and CDR2 FQNNGV come from the germline V gene. The CDR3 is made up of 13 amino acids.

The chain joins TRBV29-1 to TRBJ1-1; TCRdb reports TRBD1, a call that lacks DNA to check it against. Germline loops: CDR1 SQVTM, CDR2 ANQGSEA. This CDR3 comprises 18 residues. This chain's CDR3 is CSVDGALGRGSWYTEAFF.

V and J are TRBV11-2 and TRBJ1-2. The V gene's germline CDR1 is SGHAT and CDR2 FQNNGV. The CDR3 is 14 amino acids. The CDR3 protein is CASSLGEGLLGYTF.

The chain uses TRBV12-3 or TRBV12-4 and TRBJ2-1; without DNA, the TCRdb call of TRBD2 cannot be checked. This CDR3 region has 15 residues. CDR3 sequence: CASVEGGGSYNEQFF.

The rearrangement uses TRBV10-1 and TRBJ2-1; the TCRdb D gene call, TRBD1, has no DNA to confirm it. This CDR3 comprises 15 residues. Germline lookup yields CDR1 WNHNN and CDR2 SYGVQD (reference sequence). CDR3 amino acids: CASSEVQGDDNEQFF.

The chain employs TRBV5-1 and TRBJ2-1; TCRdb lists TRBD2, though no DNA is available to test this call. Germline values: CDR1 SGHRS, CDR2 YFSETQ. The CDR3 sequence is 12 residues long. CDR3: CASSLITSLQFF.

The chain uses TRBV28 and TRBJ2-3. Germline CDR1 and CDR2: MDHEN and SYDVKM. The CDR3 spans 13 residues. CDR3 region: CASSQYSTDTQYF.

The rearrangement joins TRBV29-1 to TRBJ2-3; checking the TCRdb D call of TRBD1 is not possible without DNA. CDR3 length equals 13 residues. Looked up from germline, CDR1 is SQVTM and CDR2 is ANQGSEA. CDR3 sequence: CSALQGATDTQYF.

The chain combines TRBV2 with TRBJ2-7; TCRdb returns TRBD1, unconfirmable since there is no DNA. This CDR3 spans 16 amino acids. CDR1 and CDR2 from the germline V gene are SNHLY and FYNNEI. CDR3 sequence reads: CASSQKPTGGIYEQYF. The whole variable domain, filled in from reference TRBV2 and TRBJ2-7, reads EPEVTQTPSHQVTQMGQEVILRCVPISNHLYFYWYRQILGQKVEFLVSFYNNEISEKSEIFDDQFSVERPDGSNFTLKIRSTKLEDSAMYFCASSQKPTGGIYEQYFGPGTRLTVT.

The chain uses TRBV14 and TRBJ2-2. Germline values: CDR1 SGHDN, CDR2 FVKESK. This CDR3 has 15 residues. The chain's CDR3 is CASSPRSSYTGELFF.

The chain has TRBV29-1 and TRBJ1-2. CDR3 length: 11 amino acids. The germline V gene has CDR1 SQVTM and CDR2 ANQGSEA. This chain's CDR3 is CSADASYGYTF.

The rearrangement joins TRBV28 to TRBJ1-2; no DNA is available, so the TRBD1 call from TCRdb remains unchecked. This CDR3 has 16 residues. The germline V gene has CDR1 MDHEN and CDR2 SYDVKM. The CDR3 sequence: CASSLWGDEGDYGYTF.

The chain is built from TRBV5-6 and TRBJ2-3; TCRdb's D call, TRBD2, is unchecked because there is no DNA. Germline values: CDR1 SGHDT, CDR2 YYEEEE. The CDR3 length is 18 residues. This chain's CDR3 is CASSLLPSGGRRTDTQYF.

The rearrangement links TRBV29-1 to TRBJ1-2; TCRdb's D gene call, TRBD1, goes unchecked for lack of DNA. Germline CDR1 SQVTM, CDR2 ANQGSEA. This CDR3 has 18 amino acids. The CDR3 loop reads CSVEDLVTDRGREEGYTF.